This TCR beta chain derives from a study of blood T cell repertoires in COVID-19. This clone was detected a few times. The CDR3 runs to 15 residues. Germline V gene sequence: CDR1 LNHDA, CDR2 SQIVND (reference sequence). Unmatched junction bases numbered 7, after V lost 5 bases and J lost 1 base. Clones were sequenced by immunoSEQ multiplex PCR, and TCRdb holds only the in-frame ones, with some missing. Of 200,000 to 250,000 clones listed, around 81% were seen once; the top ten hold approximately 6%. The rearrangement uses TRBV19 and TRBJ1-2; 7 bases align to TRBD1. The sequenced sample was peripheral blood. This receptor was obtained from a woman in her seventies with acute or convalescent COVID-19. CDR3 bases: TGTGCCAGTAGTTCGCAAGGACAGGTTAACTATGGCTACACCTTC. This codes for CASSSQGQVNYGYTF.